The T cell receptor (beta chain) described here comes from a study of cytomegalovirus exposure and HLA in healthy donors. Germline V gene sequence: CDR1 SGHRS, CDR2 YFSETQ. Losses at the gene ends were 4 bases for V and 16 bases for J; bases not matched to a gene: 12. The CDR3 totals 13 residues. PCR used 60 Vbeta primers and 13 Jbeta primers. Assay used: immunoSEQ multiplex PCR; TCRdb lists only in-frame clones, some missing. Here the sample spans under 150,000 clones, more than 80% being singletons. This rearrangement joins TRBV5-1 to TRBJ1-4; 8 bases map to TRBD1. This TCR derives from a woman under 40 in good health and CMV-seropositive. The material sequenced was PBMCs. CDR3 coding DNA: TGCGCCAGCAGCGTCGACAGGGGCCGCCGAGGGTTTTTT. Protein product: CASSVDRGRRGFF.